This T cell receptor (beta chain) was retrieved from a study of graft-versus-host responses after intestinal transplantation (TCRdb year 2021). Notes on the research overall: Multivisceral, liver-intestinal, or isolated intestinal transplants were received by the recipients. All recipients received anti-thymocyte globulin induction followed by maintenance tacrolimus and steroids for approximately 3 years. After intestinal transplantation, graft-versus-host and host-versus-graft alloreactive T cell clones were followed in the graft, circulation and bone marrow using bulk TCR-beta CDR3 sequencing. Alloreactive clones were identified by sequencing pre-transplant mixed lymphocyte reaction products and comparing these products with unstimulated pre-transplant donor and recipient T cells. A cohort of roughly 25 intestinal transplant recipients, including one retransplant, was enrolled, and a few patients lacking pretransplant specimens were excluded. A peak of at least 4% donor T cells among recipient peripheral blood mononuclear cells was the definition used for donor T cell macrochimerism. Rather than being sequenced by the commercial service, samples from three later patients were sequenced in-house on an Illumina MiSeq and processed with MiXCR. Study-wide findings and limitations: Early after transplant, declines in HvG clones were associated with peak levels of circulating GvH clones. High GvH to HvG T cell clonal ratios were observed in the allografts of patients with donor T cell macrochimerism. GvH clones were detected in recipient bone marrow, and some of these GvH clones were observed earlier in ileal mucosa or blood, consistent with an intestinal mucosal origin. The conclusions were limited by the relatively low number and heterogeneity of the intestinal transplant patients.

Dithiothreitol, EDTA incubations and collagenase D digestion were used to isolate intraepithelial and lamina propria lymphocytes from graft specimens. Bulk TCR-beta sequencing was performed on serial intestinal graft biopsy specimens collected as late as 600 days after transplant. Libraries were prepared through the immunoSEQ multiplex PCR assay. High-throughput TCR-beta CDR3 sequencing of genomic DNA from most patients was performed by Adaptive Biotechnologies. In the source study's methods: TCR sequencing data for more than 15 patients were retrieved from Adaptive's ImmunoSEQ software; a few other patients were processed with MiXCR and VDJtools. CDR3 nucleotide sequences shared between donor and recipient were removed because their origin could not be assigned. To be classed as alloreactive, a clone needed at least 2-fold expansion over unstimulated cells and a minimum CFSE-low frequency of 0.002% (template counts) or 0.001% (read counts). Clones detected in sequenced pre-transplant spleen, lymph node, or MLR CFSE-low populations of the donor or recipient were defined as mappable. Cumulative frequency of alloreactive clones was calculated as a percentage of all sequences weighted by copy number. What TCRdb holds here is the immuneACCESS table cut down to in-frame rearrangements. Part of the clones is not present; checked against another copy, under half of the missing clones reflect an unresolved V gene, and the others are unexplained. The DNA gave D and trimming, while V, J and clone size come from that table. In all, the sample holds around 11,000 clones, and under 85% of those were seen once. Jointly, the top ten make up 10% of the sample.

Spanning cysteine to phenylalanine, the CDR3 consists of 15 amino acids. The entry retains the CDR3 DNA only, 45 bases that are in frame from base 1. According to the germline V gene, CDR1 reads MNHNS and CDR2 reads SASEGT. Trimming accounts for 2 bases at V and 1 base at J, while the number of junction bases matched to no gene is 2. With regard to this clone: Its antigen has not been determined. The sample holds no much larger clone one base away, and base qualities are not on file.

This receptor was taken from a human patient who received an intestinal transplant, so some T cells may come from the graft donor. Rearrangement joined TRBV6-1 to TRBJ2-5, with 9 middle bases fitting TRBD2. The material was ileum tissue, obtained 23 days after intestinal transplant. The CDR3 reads CASSELAGTQETQYF. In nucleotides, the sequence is TGTGCCAGCAGTGAACTAGCGGGAACCCAAGAGACCCAGTACTTC.